These T cell receptor beta chains were read from a single sample in a study of shared clonotypes between healthy human individuals. Produced via immunoSEQ multiplex PCR; TCRdb's table is partial and in-frame only. The table lists 520,000 or so clones, 60% to 85% of them singletons. Sequenced: PBMCs. The receptors here all came from a middle-aged woman in good health. Some clones in this sample may be carry-over from other donors' samples. CDR3s include the opening cysteine and the closing phenylalanine or tryptophan. Each record gives: V gene, clone size, D gene, J gene, CDR3 DNA, CDR3 protein. D genes are given only for firm matches. Only part of the rows carry a size: once, few, many, or a class if the clone is expanded.

TRBV30,.,TRBD1,TRBJ1-1,TGTGCCTGGAGTGCAGGGACAGGGTACGCTGAAGCTTTCTTT,CAWSAGTGYAEAFF
TRBV7-9,.,.,TRBJ1-3,TGTGCCAGCAGCTTAGGTAGTATTAAGGGCAGGTTCTCTGGAAACACCATATATTTT,CASSLGSIKGRFSGNTIYF
TRBV5-1,.,.,TRBJ2-3,TGCGCCAGCAGCTTGATAAATCCCACAGATACGCAGTATTTT,CASSLINPTDTQYF
TRBV18,.,TRBD1,TRBJ2-1,TGTGCCAGCTCAAGGGACAGGGGAAACAATGAGCAGTTCTTC,CASSRDRGNNEQFF
TRBV6-5,.,.,TRBJ2-7,TGTGCCAGCAGTTACAACAGACAGTACGAGCAGTACTTC,CASSYNRQYEQYF
TRBV10-3,.,TRBD2,TRBJ2-1,TGTGCCATCAGGCAAGCGGGAGGGCCGCGAGGTGGGAATGAGCAGTTCTTC,CAIRQAGGPRGGNEQFF
TRBV5-4,.,TRBD2,TRBJ2-5,TGTGCCAGCAGCTCGGGACTAGCGGGAGGAGAGACCCAGTACTTC,CASSSGLAGGETQYF
TRBV5-1,.,TRBD2,TRBJ2-7,TGCGCCAGCAGCCCAGGACGACCGGGGGAGGGAGAGCAGTACTTC,CASSPGRPGEGEQYF
TRBV11-2,.,.,TRBJ2-3,TGTGCCAGCAGCTTAGATTTGGGGCCGGGAAATACGCAGTATTTT,CASSLDLGPGNTQYF
TRBV6-1,.,.,TRBJ2-2,TGTGCCACCCTCAGGGGGGGGGACACCGGGGAGCTGTTTTTT,CATLRGGDTGELFF
TRBV5-1,.,TRBD1,TRBJ2-7,TGCGCCAGCAGCGCGTGGGACAGGGGCTACGAGCAGTACTTC,CASSAWDRGYEQYF
TRBV18,.,.,TRBJ1-1,TGTGCCAGCTCATCTACACCAGTTAACACTGAAGCTTTCTTT,CASSSTPVNTEAFF
TRBV5-5,.,.,TRBJ2-2,TGTGCCAGCAGCCTGGAACTAAACACCGGGGAGCTGTTTTTT,CASSLELNTGELFF
TRBV7-2,.,TRBD2,TRBJ2-3,TGTGCCAGCAGCTTAGGTCTAGCGGGAGTAGATACGCAGTATTTT,CASSLGLAGVDTQYF
TRBV30,once,.,TRBJ1-1,TGTGCCTGGAGTCTCATAACCGGGAGCACTGAAGCTTTCTTT,CAWSLITGSTEAFF
TRBV7-3,once,TRBD2,TRBJ2-2,TGTGCCAGCAGCTTAGGACTAGCGAACACCGGGGAGCTGTTTTTT,CASSLGLANTGELFF
TRBV28,.,.,TRBJ2-7,TGTGCCGGTCCCGAACAGGGACACAACTACGAGCAGTACTTC,CAGPEQGHNYEQYF
TRBV27,.,.,TRBJ2-7,TGTGCCAGCAGTTGGGGACAACGGCACTACGAGCAGTACTTC,CASSWGQRHYEQYF
TRBV6-1,.,TRBD1,TRBJ1-4,TGTGCCAGCAGGGGACAGGGCTTTGAAAAACTGTTTTTT,CASRGQGFEKLFF
TRBV6-6,.,.,TRBJ2-5,TGTGCCAGCAGTTACTCGAGGGGAACCCAAGAGACCCAGTACTTC,CASSYSRGTQETQYF
TRBV18,.,.,TRBJ2-3,TGTGCCAGCTCAAGTAGCACAGATACGCAGTATTTT,CASSSSTDTQYF
TRBV7-3,few,TRBD1,TRBJ1-3,TGTGCCAGCAGCACTCGGACAGGGTTTGGAAACACCATATATTTT,CASSTRTGFGNTIYF
TRBV19,.,TRBD1,TRBJ1-1,TGTGCCAGTCGGGACAGGGGTTGGACTGAAGCTTTCTTT,CASRDRGWTEAFF
TRBV7-2,once,.,TRBJ2-7,TGTGCCAGCAGCTTAAAGGGGGACGGCAACTACGAGCAGTACTTC,CASSLKGDGNYEQYF
TRBV7-6,.,.,TRBJ1-3,TGTGCCAGCAGCTTAGAGGCAGGACCGAGCTCTGGAAACACCATATATTTT,CASSLEAGPSSGNTIYF
TRBV11-2,.,.,TRBJ2-4,TGTGCCAGCAGCCTACTTGAGGCCGCCAAAAACATTCAGTACTTC,CASSLLEAAKNIQYF
TRBV9,few,TRBD2,TRBJ2-1,TGTGCCAGCAGCGGTAGCGGGAGGGCCTATGAGCAGTTCTTC,CASSGSGRAYEQFF
TRBV7-2,few,.,TRBJ1-1,TGTGCCAGCAGAGTGACCGAGAACACTGAAGCTTTCTTT,CASRVTENTEAFF
TRBV2,.,.,TRBJ2-6,TGTGCCAGCAGTCGGGACGCTACCTTCGGGGCCAACGTCCTGACTTTC,CASSRDATFGANVLTF
TRBV30,.,TRBD1,TRBJ1-1,TGTGCCTGGAGACAGGGGGGTGAAGCTTTCTTT,CAWRQGGEAFF
TRBV14,.,TRBD1,TRBJ2-7,TGTGCCAGCAGCCACCTCAGAGGGACAGGGATCCACGAGCAGTACTTC,CASSHLRGTGIHEQYF
TRBV28,.,.,TRBJ2-1,TGTGCCAGCGTAAATCGGGGTTCCTACAATGAGCAGTTCTTC,CASVNRGSYNEQFF
TRBV30,once,.,TRBJ1-2,TGTGCCTGGAGTCCCGACAGAGGTGGCTACACCTTC,CAWSPDRGGYTF
TRBV18,.,TRBD2,TRBJ2-7,TGTGCCAGCTCACCAAAGTCCCTAGCGGGAGAGGGGTCCCGCTACGAGCAGTACTTC,CASSPKSLAGEGSRYEQYF
TRBV4-2,.,.,TRBJ2-7,TGTGCCAGCAGCTCACCCCCCTCCTACGAGCAGTACTTC,CASSSPPSYEQYF
TRBV2,.,.,TRBJ2-2,TGTGCCAGCACCCGAGGGCGAGTAGACACCGGGGAGCTGTTTTTT,CASTRGRVDTGELFF
TRBV7-2,many,.,TRBJ1-5,TGTGCCAGCAGCCCCCGTGGGGGGAGCAATCAGCCCCAGCATTTT,CASSPRGGSNQPQHF
TRBV5-8,once,.,TRBJ2-1,TGTGCCAGCAGCCCGGGGTCCAATGAGCAGTTCTTC,CASSPGSNEQFF
TRBV19,few,TRBD2,TRBJ2-2,TGTGCCAGTAGTGTCAAACTAGCGTCCGGGGAGCTGTTTTTT,CASSVKLASGELFF
TRBV5-4,.,.,TRBJ2-5,TGTGCCAGCAGCTTGGACCAAGAGACCCAGTACTTC,CASSLDQETQYF
TRBV30,.,TRBD2,TRBJ2-2,TGTGCCTGGGAGGGGGGGCTAGCGGGAACCGGAGAGCTGTTTTTT,CAWEGGLAGTGELFF
TRBV18,.,.,TRBJ2-3,TGTGCCAGCTCACCACCGACGGCTACCACAGATACGCAGTATTTT,CASSPPTATTDTQYF
TRBV4-2,few,.,TRBJ1-1,TGTGCCAGCAGCCAAGGAGCCACAGGGAGGGAAGCTTTCTTT,CASSQGATGREAFF
TRBV6-6,.,.,TRBJ1-2,TGTGCCAGCAGTTACGAGTGGGACCCCTATGGCTACACCTTC,CASSYEWDPYGYTF
TRBV7-9,.,TRBD1,TRBJ2-2,TGTGCCAGCAGCCCGGGGACAGGGGGCCGGACCGGGGAGCTGTTTTTT,CASSPGTGGRTGELFF
TRBV19,.,.,TRBJ2-2,TGTGCCAGTATGGTGGGTCCCGCGAACACCGGGGAGCTGTTTTTT,CASMVGPANTGELFF
TRBV29-1,few,TRBD1,TRBJ1-1,TGCAGCGTCGCTCCCGGGACAGGGATGGGTTGGTACACTGAAGCTTTCTTT,CSVAPGTGMGWYTEAFF
TRBV19,.,.,TRBJ2-7,TGTGCCAGCGCTCAAGGAAGGGAGCAGTACTTC,CASAQGREQYF
TRBV9,.,TRBD2,TRBJ2-7,TGTGCCAGCAGCCGCGGACTAGCGTCCGACGAGCAGTACTTC,CASSRGLASDEQYF
TRBV29-1,.,.,TRBJ1-5,TGCAGCGGTCCCCAGCGGGCGCCCAATCAGCCCCAGCATTTT,CSGPQRAPNQPQHF
TRBV5-1,once,.,TRBJ2-7,TGCGCCAGCAGCTTGGCTAGGGGGAGCTACGAGCAGTACTTC,CASSLARGSYEQYF
TRBV5-6,.,TRBD2,TRBJ2-7,TGTGCCAGCAGCCCTGCGCGGGGGTGGGAACCTTCCTACGAGCAGTACTTC,CASSPARGWEPSYEQYF
TRBV28,.,TRBD2,TRBJ2-1,TGTGCCAGCAGTTTAAGCCTAAGCGGGAGGACCTACAATGAGCAGTTCTTC,CASSLSLSGRTYNEQFF
TRBV6-5,.,.,TRBJ2-7,TGTGCCAGCAGGTCCCCCTCGTACGAGCAGTACTTC,CASRSPSYEQYF
TRBV6-6,.,.,TRBJ2-1,TGTGCCAGCAGTCCAGTTAGCAATGAGCAGTTCTTC,CASSPVSNEQFF
TRBV30,.,TRBD1,TRBJ2-7,TGTGCCTCGGGACAGGGGCCCTACGAGCAGTACTTC,CASGQGPYEQYF